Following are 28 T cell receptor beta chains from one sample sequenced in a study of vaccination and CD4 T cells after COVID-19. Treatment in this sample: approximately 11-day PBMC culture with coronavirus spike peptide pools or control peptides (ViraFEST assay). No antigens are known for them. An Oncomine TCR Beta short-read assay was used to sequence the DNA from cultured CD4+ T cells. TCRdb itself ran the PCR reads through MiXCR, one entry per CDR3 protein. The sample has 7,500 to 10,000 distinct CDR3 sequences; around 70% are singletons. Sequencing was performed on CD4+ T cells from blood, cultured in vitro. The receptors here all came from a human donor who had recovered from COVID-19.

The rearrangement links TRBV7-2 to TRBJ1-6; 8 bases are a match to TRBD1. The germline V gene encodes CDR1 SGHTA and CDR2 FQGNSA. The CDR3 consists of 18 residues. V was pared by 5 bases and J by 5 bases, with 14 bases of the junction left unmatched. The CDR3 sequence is CASSPSSPGGLNNSPLHF. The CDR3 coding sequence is TGTGCCAGCAGCCCCTCCTCTCCAGGGGGCCTAAATAATTCACCCCTCCACTTT. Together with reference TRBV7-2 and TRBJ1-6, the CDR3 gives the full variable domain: GAGVSQSPSNKVTEKGKDVELRCDPISGHTALYWYRQSLGQGLEFLIYFQGNSAPDKSGLPSDRFSAERTGGSVSTLTIQRTQQEDSAVYLCASSPSSPGGLNNSPLHFGNGTRLTVT.

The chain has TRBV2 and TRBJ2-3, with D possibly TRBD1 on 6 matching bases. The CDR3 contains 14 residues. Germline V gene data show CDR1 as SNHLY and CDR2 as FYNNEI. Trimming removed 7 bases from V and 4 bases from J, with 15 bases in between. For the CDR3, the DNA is TGTGCCAGCACCGTGTACAGGGCGTCAGATACGCAGTATTTT. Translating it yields CASTVYRASDTQYF.

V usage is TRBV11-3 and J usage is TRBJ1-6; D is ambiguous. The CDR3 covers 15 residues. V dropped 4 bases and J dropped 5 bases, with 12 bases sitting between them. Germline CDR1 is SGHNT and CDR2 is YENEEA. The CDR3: CASSSGWVNNSPLHF. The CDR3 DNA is TGTGCCAGCAGCTCCGGGTGGGTGAATAATTCACCCCTCCACTTT.

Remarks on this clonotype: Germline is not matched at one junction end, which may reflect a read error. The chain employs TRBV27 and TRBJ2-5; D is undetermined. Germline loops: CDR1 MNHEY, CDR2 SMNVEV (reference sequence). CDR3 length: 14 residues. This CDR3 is CASALSRNQETRYF. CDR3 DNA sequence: TGTGCCAGCGCCCTGAGCAGGAACCAAGAGACCCGGTACTTC.

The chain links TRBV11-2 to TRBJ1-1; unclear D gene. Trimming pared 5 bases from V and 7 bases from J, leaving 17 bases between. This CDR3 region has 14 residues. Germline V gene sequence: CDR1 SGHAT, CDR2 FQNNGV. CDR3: CASSLGRPGLEAFF. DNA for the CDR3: TGTGCCAGCAGCCTAGGCCGTCCTGGGCTTGAAGCTTTCTTT.

The CDR3 DNA is TGTGCCAGCAGTGGAGATCGAGGAAACACCATATATTTT. Protein: CASSGDRGNTIYF. This chain uses TRBV2 with TRBJ1-3; no firm D call. CDR3 length: 13 amino acids. V dropped 4 bases and J dropped 4 bases, with 8 bases sitting between them. Germline V gene data show CDR1 as SNHLY and CDR2 as FYNNEI. The full variable domain, with the rest looked up from reference TRBV2 and TRBJ1-3, is EPEVTQTPSHQVTQMGQEVILRCVPISNHLYFYWYRQILGQKVEFLVSFYNNEISEKSEIFDDQFSVERPDGSNFTLKIRSTKLEDSAMYFCASSGDRGNTIYFGEGSWLTVV.

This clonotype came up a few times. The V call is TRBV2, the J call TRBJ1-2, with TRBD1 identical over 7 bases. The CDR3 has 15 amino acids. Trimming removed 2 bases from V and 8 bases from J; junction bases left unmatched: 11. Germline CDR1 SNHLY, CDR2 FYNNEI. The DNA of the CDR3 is TGTGCCAGCAGTGAATGGGCAGGGGGAGGCTCCGGCTACACCTTC. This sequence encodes CASSEWAGGGSGYTF.

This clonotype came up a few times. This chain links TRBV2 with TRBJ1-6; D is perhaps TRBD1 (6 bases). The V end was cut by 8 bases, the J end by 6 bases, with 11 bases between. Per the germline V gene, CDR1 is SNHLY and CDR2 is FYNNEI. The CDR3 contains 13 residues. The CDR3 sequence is CASGRGFNSPLHF. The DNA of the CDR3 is TGTGCCAGCGGTAGGGGGTTTAATTCACCCCTCCACTTT.

The CDR3 region has the DNA TGTGCCAGTAGTTCCGGGACGGATAATTCACCCCTCCACTTT. Residues: CASSSGTDNSPLHF. The V and J genes are TRBV19 and TRBJ1-6; tentatively, D is TRBD1 (5 bases). The germline V gene encodes CDR1 LNHDA and CDR2 SQIVND (reference sequence). Trimming took 5 bases from V and 5 from J, leaving 10 bases between them. CDR3 length equals 14 residues.

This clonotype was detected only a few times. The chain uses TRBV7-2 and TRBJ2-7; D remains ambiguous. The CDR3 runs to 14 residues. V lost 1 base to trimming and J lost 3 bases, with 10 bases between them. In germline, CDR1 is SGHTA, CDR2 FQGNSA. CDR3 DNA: TGTGCCAGCAGCTTAGGGACGGCTTACTACGAGCAGTACTTC. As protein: CASSLGTAYYEQYF.

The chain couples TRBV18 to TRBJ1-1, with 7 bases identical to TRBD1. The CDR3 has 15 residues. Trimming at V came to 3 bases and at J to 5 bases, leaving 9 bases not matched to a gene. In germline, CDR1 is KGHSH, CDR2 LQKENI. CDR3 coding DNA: TGTGCCAGCTCACCCCCGGGACAGTCGGGGACTGAAGCTTTCTTT. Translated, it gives CASSPPGQSGTEAFF. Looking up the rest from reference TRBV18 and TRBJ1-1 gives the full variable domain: NAGVMQNPRHLVRRRGQEARLRCSPMKGHSHVYWYRQLPEEGLKFMVYLQKENIIDESGMPKERFSAEFPKEGPSILRIQQVVRGDSAAYFCASSPPGQSGTEAFFGQGTRLTVV.

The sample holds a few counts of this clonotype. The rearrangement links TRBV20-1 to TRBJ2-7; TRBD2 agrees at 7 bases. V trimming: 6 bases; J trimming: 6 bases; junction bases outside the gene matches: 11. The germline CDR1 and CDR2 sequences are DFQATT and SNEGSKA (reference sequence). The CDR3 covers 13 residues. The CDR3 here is CSAHGGRAREQYF. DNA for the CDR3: TGCAGTGCCCATGGGGGGAGGGCCCGCGAGCAGTACTTC.

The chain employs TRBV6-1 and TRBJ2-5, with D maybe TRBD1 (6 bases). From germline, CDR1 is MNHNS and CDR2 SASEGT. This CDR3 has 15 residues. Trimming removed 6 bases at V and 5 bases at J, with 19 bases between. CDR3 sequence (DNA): TGTGCCAGCAGGCAAGCACAGGGAGTAGTGGAGACCCAGTACTTC. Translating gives CASRQAQGVVETQYF.

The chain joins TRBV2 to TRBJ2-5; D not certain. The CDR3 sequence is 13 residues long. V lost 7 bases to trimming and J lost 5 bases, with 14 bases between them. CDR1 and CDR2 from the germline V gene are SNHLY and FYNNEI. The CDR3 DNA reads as TGTGCCAGCAAGATTAGCTTGCCCGAGACCCAGTACTTC. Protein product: CASKISLPETQYF.

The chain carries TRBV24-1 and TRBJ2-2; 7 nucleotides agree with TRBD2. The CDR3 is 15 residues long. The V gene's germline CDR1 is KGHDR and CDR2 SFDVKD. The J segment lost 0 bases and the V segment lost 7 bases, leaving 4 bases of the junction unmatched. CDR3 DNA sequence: TGTGCCACCAGGAGCGGGACTGCGAACACCGGGGAGCTGTTTTTT. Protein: CATRSGTANTGELFF.

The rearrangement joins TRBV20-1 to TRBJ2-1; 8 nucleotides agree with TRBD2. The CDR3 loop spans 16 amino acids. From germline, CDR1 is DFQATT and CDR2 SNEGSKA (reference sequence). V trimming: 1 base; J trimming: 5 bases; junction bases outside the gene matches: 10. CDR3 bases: TGCAGTGCTAGAGCCGATGCGGGGGGCTGGGACAATGAGCAGTTCTTC. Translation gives CSARADAGGWDNEQFF.

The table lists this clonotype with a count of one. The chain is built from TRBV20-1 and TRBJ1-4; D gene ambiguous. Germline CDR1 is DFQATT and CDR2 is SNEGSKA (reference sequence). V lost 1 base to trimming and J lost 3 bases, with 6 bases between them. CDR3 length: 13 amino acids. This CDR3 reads CSARAGANEKLFF. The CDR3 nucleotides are TGCAGTGCTAGAGCAGGTGCTAATGAAAAACTGTTTTTT.

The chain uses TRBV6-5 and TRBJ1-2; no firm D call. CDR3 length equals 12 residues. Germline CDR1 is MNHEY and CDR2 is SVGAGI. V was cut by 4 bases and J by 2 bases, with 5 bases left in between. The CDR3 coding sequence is TGTGCCAGCAGTTCTTGGAACTATGGCTACACCTTC. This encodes CASSSWNYGYTF.

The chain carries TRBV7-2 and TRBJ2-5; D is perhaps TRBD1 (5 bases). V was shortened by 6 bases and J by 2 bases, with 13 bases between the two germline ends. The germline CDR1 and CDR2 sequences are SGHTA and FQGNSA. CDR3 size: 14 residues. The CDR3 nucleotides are TGTGCCAGCAGTTTTAATAGGGGACAAGAGACCCAGTACTTC. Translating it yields CASSFNRGQETQYF.

For the CDR3, the DNA is TGTGCCATCAGTGACGGAACTAGCGGGAGCAATGAGCAGTTCTTC. It is translated as CAISDGTSGSNEQFF. This chain links TRBV10-3 with TRBJ2-1; 11 nucleotides align to TRBD2. The ends lost 3 bases at V and 6 bases at J; junction bases unmatched: 4. CDR1 is ENHRY, CDR2 SYGVKD, per germline. This CDR3 region has 15 residues.

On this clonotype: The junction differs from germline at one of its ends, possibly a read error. The CDR3 DNA follows: TGTGCCGGCAGGGGACAGGGCTATGGCTACACCTTC. This translates into CAGRGQGYGYTF. The rearrangement uses TRBV2 and TRBJ1-2; 9 bases are shared with TRBD1. Germline V gives CDR1 SNHLY, CDR2 FYNNEI. The length of the CDR3 is 12 residues.

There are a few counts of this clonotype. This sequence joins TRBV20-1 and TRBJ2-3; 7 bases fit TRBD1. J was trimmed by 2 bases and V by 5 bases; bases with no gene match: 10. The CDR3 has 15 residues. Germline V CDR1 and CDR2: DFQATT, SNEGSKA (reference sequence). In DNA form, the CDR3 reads TGCAGTGCTTATACGACAGGGCGGAACACAGATACGCAGTATTTT. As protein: CSAYTTGRNTDTQYF.

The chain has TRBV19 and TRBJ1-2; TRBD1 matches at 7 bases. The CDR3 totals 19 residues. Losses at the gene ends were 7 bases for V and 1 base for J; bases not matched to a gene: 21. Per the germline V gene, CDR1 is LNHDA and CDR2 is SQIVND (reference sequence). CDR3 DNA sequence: TGTGCCAGTATTAGTATGGGGATGACAGGGAGAATCGGTAACTATGGCTACACCTTC. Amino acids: CASISMGMTGRIGNYGYTF.

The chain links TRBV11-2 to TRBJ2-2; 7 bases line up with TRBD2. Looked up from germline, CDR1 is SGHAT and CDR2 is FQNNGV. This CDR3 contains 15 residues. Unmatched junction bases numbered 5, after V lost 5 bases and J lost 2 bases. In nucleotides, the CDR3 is TGTGCCAGCAGCCCCTCTAGCGGAAACACCGGGGAGCTGTTTTTT. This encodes CASSPSSGNTGELFF.

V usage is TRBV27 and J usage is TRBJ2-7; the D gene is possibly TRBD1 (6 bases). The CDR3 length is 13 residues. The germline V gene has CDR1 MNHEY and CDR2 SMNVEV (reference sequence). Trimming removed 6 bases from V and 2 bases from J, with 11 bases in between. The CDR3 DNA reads TGTGCCAGCAGGGTCACAGGGACCTACGAGCAGTACTTC. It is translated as CASRVTGTYEQYF.

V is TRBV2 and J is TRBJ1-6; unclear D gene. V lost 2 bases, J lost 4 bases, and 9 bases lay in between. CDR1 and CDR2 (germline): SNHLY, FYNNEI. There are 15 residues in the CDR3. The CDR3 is CASSESTAYNSPLHF. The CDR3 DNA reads TGTGCCAGCAGTGAATCTACAGCGTATAATTCACCCCTCCACTTT.

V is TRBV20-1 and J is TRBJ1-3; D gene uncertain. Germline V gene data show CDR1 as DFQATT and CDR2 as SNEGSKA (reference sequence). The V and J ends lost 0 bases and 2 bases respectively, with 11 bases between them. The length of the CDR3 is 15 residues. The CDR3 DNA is TGCAGTGCTAGAGATACGGCATCCGCTGGAAACACCATATATTTT. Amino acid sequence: CSARDTASAGNTIYF.

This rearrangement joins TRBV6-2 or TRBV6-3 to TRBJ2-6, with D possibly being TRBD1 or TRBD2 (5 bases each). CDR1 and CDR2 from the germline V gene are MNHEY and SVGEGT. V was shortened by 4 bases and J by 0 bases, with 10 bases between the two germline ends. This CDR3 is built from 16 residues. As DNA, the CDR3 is TGTGCCAGCAGTTGGGACGGCTACTCTGGGGCCAACGTCCTGACTTTC. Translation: CASSWDGYSGANVLTF.